One and the same sample provided the 32 T cell receptor beta chains below, sequenced in a study of T cell repertoires in ileal Crohn's disease. The assay was immunoSEQ multiplex PCR, and TCRdb's table has in-frame clones only and misses some. There are over 9,500 clones in the sample; 76% occur only once, and about 25% lies in the top ten. Sequenced material: ileal tissue. The receptors were sampled from an adult with Crohn's disease.

The chain carries TRBV16 and TRBJ2-3, with D possibly TRBD2 on 5 matching bases. The V end lost 1 base, the J end lost 10 bases, and 15 bases lay between the germline ends. Germline V gives CDR1 KGHSY, CDR2 FQNENV. This CDR3 is 14 amino acids long. The CDR3 here is CASSQWALGRAQYF. The CDR3 nucleotides are TGTGCCAGCAGCCAATGGGCCCTGGGGAGAGCGCAGTATTTT.

The V and J genes are TRBV6-6 and TRBJ2-5, with D tentatively TRBD1 (5 bases). The V gene's germline CDR1 is MNHNY and CDR2 SVGAGI (reference sequence). V gave up 0 bases and J gave up 3 bases, with 8 bases separating them. This CDR3 spans 14 amino acids. The CDR3 sequence is CASSYSGREETQYF. CDR3 coding DNA: TGTGCCAGCAGTTACTCGGGCAGGGAAGAGACCCAGTACTTC.

The chain is built from TRBV29-1 and TRBJ2-7, with 10 positions matching TRBD1. Germline assignment: CDR1 SQVTM and CDR2 ANQGSEA. There are 17 residues in the CDR3. Trimming took 8 bases from V and 1 from J; bases not matched to a gene: 17. CDR3 in amino acids: CSPWGEPGQGLSYEQYF. The DNA of the CDR3 is TGCAGCCCGTGGGGGGAACCGGGACAGGGGTTATCCTACGAGCAGTACTTC.

This chain links TRBV5-4 with TRBJ2-3, with 10 bases that match TRBD2. J gave up 2 bases and V 0 bases, and 3 bases lay outside the gene matches. Germline CDR1 is SGHNT and CDR2 is YYREEE (reference sequence). CDR3 length: 16 residues. CDR3 sequence (DNA): TGTGCCAGCAGCTTGGGGCTAGCGGGAGCCACAGATACGCAGTATTTT. It codes for CASSLGLAGATDTQYF. Full variable domain (remainder filled in from reference TRBV5-4 and TRBJ2-3): ETGVTQSPTHLIKTRGQQVTLRCSSQSGHNTVSWYQQALGQGPQFIFQYYREEENGRGNFPPRFSGLQFPNYSSELNVNALELDDSALYLCASSLGLAGATDTQYFGPGTRLTVL.

This clone is medium-sized. V usage is TRBV10-3 and J usage is TRBJ2-7; the match to TRBD1 covers 8 bases. The V gene's germline CDR1 is ENHRY and CDR2 SYGVKD. The CDR3 contains 14 residues. Trimming cost V 6 bases and J 0 bases; bases outside gene matches: 4. The CDR3 region has the DNA TGTGCCATCAGCGGACAGGGAAGCTCCTACGAGCAGTACTTC. Translation gives CAISGQGSSYEQYF.

V gene TRBV9 combines with J gene TRBJ1-3; D not certain. This CDR3 is 16 amino acids long. Between the trimmed V and J ends, which lost 4 bases and 2 bases, there was a span of 16 bases. The germline CDR1 and CDR2 sequences are SGDLS and YYNGEE. DNA for the CDR3: TGTGCCAGCAGCTCACTTAAGGACTATGCTGGAAACACCATATATTTT. Protein: CASSSLKDYAGNTIYF.

This clone was found a few times. Other DNA sequences from this sample encode an identical CDR3 as well. The gene calls are TRBV7-2 and TRBJ1-6, with 7 bases aligning to TRBD1. The CDR3 length is 15 residues. Per the germline V gene, CDR1 is SGHTA and CDR2 is FQGNSA. Trimming cost V 5 bases and J 6 bases; bases outside gene matches: 7. For the CDR3, the DNA is TGTGCCAGCAGCCCAAGACAGGGTAGTAATTCACCCCTCCACTTT. Its translation: CASSPRQGSNSPLHF.

This clone showed up just a few times. The junction shows a germline mismatch at one end, possibly a read error. The V gene is TRBV7-7, the J gene TRBJ2-1, with 8 bases fitting TRBD1. This CDR3 has 13 residues. The V gene's germline CDR1 is SSHAT and CDR2 FNYEAQ (reference sequence). The CDR3 spells CASSTDRVDEQFF. The CDR3 nucleotides read TGTGCTAGCAGCACGGACAGGGTTGATGAGCAGTTCTTC.

The rearrangement links TRBV28 to TRBJ1-1, with TRBD1 matching over 10 bases. This CDR3 has 17 amino acids. Looked up from germline, CDR1 is MDHEN and CDR2 is SYDVKM. V dropped 3 bases and J dropped 0; count of bases not matched to a gene: 7. The CDR3 loop is CASSLLGTGAMNTEAFF. As DNA, the CDR3 is TGTGCCAGCAGTTTGTTAGGGACAGGGGCTATGAACACTGAAGCTTTCTTT.

The chain recombines TRBV28 with TRBJ2-7, with TRBD1 as a possible D gene (6 bases). The CDR3 extends over 15 amino acids. With 8 bases removed from V and 1 base from J, the gap between germline ends came to 18 bases. In germline, CDR1 is MDHEN, CDR2 SYDVKM. The CDR3 region is CASVKPGGGSYEQYF. The CDR3 DNA reads as TGTGCCAGCGTCAAGCCTGGGGGCGGATCCTACGAGCAGTACTTC.

Concerning this clone: As the CDR3 is not closed by the conserved phenylalanine or tryptophan, this likely results from a read error. The J gene is TRBJ1-2, the V gene TRBV29-1; 9 bases line up with TRBD1. Germline V gives CDR1 SQVTM, CDR2 ANQGSEA. The CDR3 runs to 11 residues. Germline trimming cut 7 bases from V and 8 bases from J; bases unmatched to any gene: 5. The CDR3 reads CSAQGAQGYTL. The DNA of the CDR3 is TGCAGCGCACAGGGGGCGCAAGGCTACACCCTC.

The sample holds a few counts of this clone. The chain uses TRBV11-2 and TRBJ1-4; a weak D match, TRBD1 (5 bases). V was pared by 5 bases and J by 5 bases, with 12 bases between. Germline V gene sequence: CDR1 SGHAT, CDR2 FQNNGV. There are 14 residues in the CDR3. The DNA of the CDR3 is TGTGCCAGCAGCCCCGGGACTGTGAATGAAAAACTGTTTTTT. Amino acids: CASSPGTVNEKLFF.

This clone came up a few times. The chain employs TRBV5-3 and TRBJ2-3; 9 bases agree with TRBD1. TRBV5-3 is noted as an ORF with a role that remains uncertain. This CDR3 region has 15 residues. CDR3 bases: TGTCCACCTCCACGCCCGGGACAGGGACTGGATACGCAGTATTTT. It is translated as CPPPRPGQGLDTQYF.

The chain has TRBV28 and TRBJ2-2, with 10 positions matching TRBD1. CDR1 is MDHEN and CDR2 is SYDVKM in the germline V gene. V gave up 7 bases and J gave up 5 bases; unmatched junction bases: 10. The CDR3 has 16 amino acids. The DNA of the CDR3 is TGTGCCAGCAACAAAGGACAGGGGGTTATGACCGGGGAGCTGTTTTTT. Its protein is CASNKGQGVMTGELFF.

The chain's CDR3 is CASSSDRKLDTQYF. The CDR3, as DNA: TGCGCCAGCAGTTCAGACAGGAAGTTAGATACGCAGTATTTT. V usage is TRBV23-1 and J usage is TRBJ2-3; D perhaps matches TRBD1 (6 bases). TRBV23-1 is sorted into the ORF group, with uncertain function. The V gene lost 5 bases and the J gene lost 5 bases, with 14 bases spanning the gap. This CDR3 is 14 amino acids long.

This clone came up a few times. The chain links TRBV11-3 to TRBJ2-5, with 8 bases matching TRBD2. The CDR3 length is 16 residues. The germline CDR1 and CDR2 sequences are SGHNT and YENEEA. The V and J ends lost 4 bases and 5 bases, in that order; junction bases with no gene match: 12. The CDR3: CASSSQGSGGFETQYF. DNA of the CDR3: TGTGCCAGCAGCTCCCAGGGGAGCGGGGGATTCGAGACCCAGTACTTC. Full variable domain (outside the CDR3, taken from reference TRBV11-3 and TRBJ2-5): EAGVVQSPRYKIIEKKQPVAFWCNPISGHNTLYWYLQNLGQGPELLIRYENEEAVDDSQLPKDRFSAERLKGVDSTLKIQPAELGDSAVYLCASSSQGSGGFETQYFGPGTRLLVL.

The rearrangement joins TRBV7-9 to TRBJ1-2; tentatively, D is TRBD1 (6 bases). Trimming left V 11 bases short and J 4 bases short, with 17 bases between. The CDR3 is made up of 13 amino acids. Looked up from germline, CDR1 is SEHNR and CDR2 is FQNEAQ (reference sequence). This chain's CDR3 is CASQLQGTYGYTF. DNA of the CDR3: TGTGCCTCTCAGCTTCAGGGGACCTATGGCTACACCTTC. The variable domain in full, completed from reference TRBV7-9 and TRBJ1-2, reads DTGVSQNPRHKITKRGQNVTFRCDPISEHNRLYWYRQTLGQGPEFLTYFQNEAQLEKSRLLSDRFSAERPKGSFSTLEIQRTEQGDSAMYLCASQLQGTYGYTFGSGTRLTVV.

This rearrangement joins TRBV10-3 to TRBJ1-2, with a possible D match to TRBD1 (6 bases). Trimming pared 3 bases from V and 6 bases from J, leaving 14 bases between. CDR1 ENHRY and CDR2 SYGVKD come from the germline V gene. This CDR3 spans 14 amino acids. The CDR3 sequence is CAISEGQGRDGYTF. CDR3 DNA: TGTGCCATCAGTGAAGGGCAGGGGAGGGATGGCTACACCTTC.

The V gene is TRBV30, the J gene TRBJ2-2; maybe TRBD1 (5 bases). CDR3 length: 14 residues. V lost 0 bases, J lost 6 bases, and 11 bases lay in between. Germline V CDR1 and CDR2: GTSNPN, SVGIG (reference sequence). CDR3 amino acids: CAWSVLGPPGELFF. Here the CDR3 DNA reads TGTGCCTGGAGTGTATTGGGGCCCCCCGGGGAGCTGTTTTTT.

This clone was seen a few times. The rearrangement uses TRBV9 and TRBJ2-3; 7 nucleotides align to TRBD2. V was pared by 4 bases and J by 1 base, with 12 bases of the junction left unmatched. This CDR3 is built from 17 residues. The germline gives CDR1 SGDLS, CDR2 YYNGEE. The CDR3 is CASSLTSLAGGTDTQYF. CDR3 coding DNA: TGTGCCAGCAGCCTCACCAGCCTGGCGGGGGGCACAGATACGCAGTATTTT.

The chain combines TRBV7-2 with TRBJ2-5, with D uncertain. The V gene lost 2 bases and the J gene lost 2 bases, with 6 bases spanning the gap. This CDR3 has 13 amino acids. Germline assignment: CDR1 SGHTA and CDR2 FQGNSA. CDR3 nucleotides: TGTGCCAGCAGCTTACCCGGTCAAGAGACCCAGTACTTC. Amino acids: CASSLPGQETQYF.

This clone appeared a few times. V and J are TRBV6-1 and TRBJ1-3; 10 nucleotides line up with TRBD1. Trimming at V came to 5 bases and at J to 7 bases, leaving 2 bases not matched to a gene. This CDR3 is 13 amino acids long. The V gene's germline CDR1 is MNHNS and CDR2 SASEGT. The CDR3 bases are TGTGCCAGCAGTTCGGACAGGGGGAACACCATATATTTT. Translated, it gives CASSSDRGNTIYF.

The chain has TRBV28 and TRBJ2-7, with D possibly matching TRBD1 (5 bases). The CDR3 is made up of 14 amino acids. Germline CDR1 is MDHEN and CDR2 is SYDVKM. Trimming took 5 bases from V and 3 from J, leaving 14 bases between them. CDR3 region: CASSPSQGGYEQYF. The CDR3 coding sequence is TGTGCCAGCAGTCCGAGCCAGGGTGGCTACGAGCAGTACTTC.

The rearrangement uses TRBV27 and TRBJ2-7; unclear D gene. This CDR3 comprises 14 residues. Trimming pared 3 bases from V and 2 bases from J, leaving 11 bases between. The germline V gene encodes CDR1 MNHEY and CDR2 SMNVEV (reference sequence). The CDR3 here is CASSFSRPPYEQYF. CDR3 sequence (DNA): TGTGCCAGCAGTTTCAGTCGCCCACCCTACGAGCAGTACTTC.

V gene TRBV28 combines with J gene TRBJ2-7; D unclear. The CDR3 loop spans 11 amino acids. The germline gives CDR1 MDHEN, CDR2 SYDVKM. Trimming cost V 4 bases and J 9 bases, with 10 bases left between them. DNA for the CDR3: TGTGCCAGCAGTTCGGTAGCCCGGCAGTACTTC. As protein: CASSSVARQYF.

The chain employs TRBV2 and TRBJ2-7, with 8 bases fitting TRBD1. V gave up 2 bases and J gave up 7 bases; unmatched junction bases: 10. Germline V gene data show CDR1 as SNHLY and CDR2 as FYNNEI. The CDR3 is made up of 15 amino acids. The CDR3 DNA is TGTGCCAGCAGTGAAACCAGGGGGCCACCCAGTGAGCAGTACTTC. The encoded protein is CASSETRGPPSEQYF.

The CDR3 DNA reads as TGTGCCAGCTGGATCGGGGCAGGGAGGGAGACCCAGTACTTC. Translating it yields CASWIGAGRETQYF. This rearrangement joins TRBV21-1 to TRBJ2-5; the D segment call TRBD2 is taken from the table without a DNA check. TRBV21-1 is a listed pseudogene. The CDR3 length is 14 residues.

This clone showed up just a few times. The chain recombines TRBV5-5 with TRBJ2-1; D gene unclear. Trimming took off 4 bases at V and 2 bases at J, with 13 bases between the two ends. This CDR3 is built from 15 residues. Germline V CDR1 and CDR2: SGHKS, YYEKEE (reference sequence). This chain's CDR3 is CASSLVAPPYNEQFF. In nucleotides, the CDR3 is TGTGCCAGCAGCCTCGTGGCACCTCCCTACAATGAGCAGTTCTTC.

Regarding this clone: The sample has other DNA sequences that encode this CDR3 too. The V and J genes are TRBV5-1 and TRBJ2-3, with TRBD2 identical over 7 bases. V shed 2 bases and J 3 bases; nucleotides not matched to a gene: 6. The CDR3 extends over 15 amino acids. Germline CDR1 is SGHRS and CDR2 is YFSETQ. CDR3 sequence (DNA): TGCGCCAGCAGCTTACGGGGGGTTGGGACAGATACGCAGTATTTT. It codes for CASSLRGVGTDTQYF.

The chain joins TRBV6-5 to TRBJ1-6; TRBD1 is a possible D gene (5 bases). Trimming pared 0 bases from V and 11 bases from J, leaving 8 bases between. The CDR3 has 13 residues. Germline lookup yields CDR1 MNHEY and CDR2 SVGAGI. The CDR3 protein is CASSYSKGTPLHF. CDR3 coding DNA: TGTGCCAGCAGTTACTCGAAGGGGACACCCCTCCACTTT.

The chain is built from TRBV5-1 and TRBJ2-1; 11 bases agree with TRBD2. Losses at the gene ends were 4 bases for V and 0 bases for J; bases not matched to a gene: 6. This CDR3 region has 17 residues. CDR1 and CDR2 (germline): SGHRS, YFSETQ. The chain's CDR3 is CASSHRLAGSSYNEQFF. DNA for the CDR3: TGCGCCAGCAGCCACCGACTAGCGGGGAGCTCCTACAATGAGCAGTTCTTC. Combining the CDR3 with reference TRBV5-1 and TRBJ2-1 gives the whole variable domain KAGVTQTPRYLIKTRGQQVTLSCSPISGHRSVSWYQQTPGQGLQFLFEYFSETQRNKGNFPGRFSGRQFSNSRSEMNVSTLELGDSALYLCASSHRLAGSSYNEQFFGPGTRLTVL.

This chain uses TRBV29-1 with TRBJ1-2; TRBD1 aligns across 10 bases. V lost 3 bases, J lost 5 bases, and 6 bases stayed unmatched. This CDR3 region has 14 residues. CDR1 and CDR2 from the germline V gene are SQVTM and ANQGSEA. The DNA for the CDR3 is TGCAGCGTTGACCGGGACAGGGGCCTTTATGGCTACACCTTC. It translates to CSVDRDRGLYGYTF.